The clone carrying this TCR beta chain has more than one count but fewer than ten. The whole isolated RNA underwent reverse transcription, so sequencing captured expressed TCRB transcripts. The repertoire was sequenced with immunoSEQ multiplex PCR; TCRdb's copy has only in-frame clones and lacks some. There are about 320,000 clones in the sample; 12% to 15% occur only once, and 6.7% lies in the top ten. This sample was included in a study of beta chain features in type 1 diabetes. There was one heparinised blood draw per donor, averaging about 120 mL. After removal of 9 bases from V and 0 bases from J, the junction contained 0 bases not matched to a gene. Germline CDR1 ENHRY, CDR2 SYGVKD. There are 12 residues in the CDR3.

The J gene is TRBJ2-3, the V gene TRBV10-3; 7 bases agree with TRBD2. Sequencing was carried out using central memory CD4+ T cells from blood. The TCR sequence derives from a man aged 25 to 45 in good health. The CDR3 DNA sequence: TGTGCCATAGCGGGGAGCACAGATACGCAGTATTTT. This encodes CAIAGSTDTQYF.